The sequence of this TCR beta chain was determined in a study of shared clonotypes between healthy human individuals. Whole-study findings and limits: Investigators expected sequencing depth to affect clonotype sharing among donors.

Trimming cost V 4 bases and J 2 bases, with 14 bases left between them. The CDR3 loop spans 15 amino acids. Germline values: CDR1 WSHSY, CDR2 SAAADI. Participating donors were healthy, HIV-negative adults free of recent acute infections or vaccinations. This clone was seen a few times. No antigen is known for it. Sequencing of unsorted PBMC DNA was carried out using ten immunoSEQ deep assay plates. Data came from immunoSEQ multiplex PCR; TCRdb stores just in-frame clones and leaves some out. The table has fewer than 600,000 clones, roughly four fifths seen once. The chain employs TRBV10-2 and TRBJ1-2, with D maybe TRBD1 (6 bases). Sequenced: PBMCs. The TCR sequence derives from a woman in her 40s in good health. Some clones in this sample may be carry-over from other donors' samples. CDR3 in amino acids: CASSGRGLSNYGYTF. The CDR3 bases are TGCGCCAGCAGTGGCAGGGGACTATCCAACTATGGCTACACCTTC.